This T cell receptor (beta chain) was captured by sequencing in a study of T cell repertoires in cytomegalovirus infection. Overall study context: Carrying CMV and the relevant HLA type showed in public TCR beta signatures.

Study conclusions and caveats: Ex vivo responses were dominated by HLA-C-restricted CMV-specific TCR beta clonotypes.

Trimming took off 5 bases at V and 0 bases at J, with 12 bases between the two ends. In germline, CDR1 is SEHNR, CDR2 FQNEAQ (reference sequence). The CDR3 is made up of 15 amino acids. With respect to this clonotype: The antigen remains unidentified.

TCRdb itself ran the reads through MiXCR, one entry per CDR3 protein. The repertoire includes about 110,000 distinct CDR3 sequences, over 9% of them detected once, and approximately 31% sits in the top ten. The sequenced sample was PBMCs, sequenced either directly or after in vitro stimulation (not recorded which). The TCR originated in a human donor in good health (CMV status not recorded). Some clones in this sample may be carry-over from other donors' samples. V usage is TRBV7-9 and J usage is TRBJ2-3; D call uncertain. In DNA form, the CDR3 reads TGTGCCAGCAGCCAGCGACGGCCAAGCACAGATACGCAGTATTTT. Translated: CASSQRRPSTDTQYF.